Following are 8 T cell receptor beta chains from one sample sequenced in a study of T cells in Graves' hyperthyroidism and ophthalmopathy. TCR beta CDR3 region amplification was performed from RNA transcripts. A set of HTBI primers served as the primers for a first-round RT-PCR of the TCR CDR3. TCRdb reanalysed the multiplex PCR reads using MiXCR and keeps one entry per CDR3 protein. This table has 640,000 or so distinct CDR3 sequences, about 14% appearing once. Sequencing was done on a sample of blood. The receptors shown here come from a woman under 30 with Graves' ophthalmopathy.

This clonotype has ten or more counts. The chain has TRBV30 and TRBJ1-2; maybe TRBD1 (6 bases). The CDR3 sequence is 13 residues long. Germline CDR1 is GTSNPN and CDR2 is SVGIG (reference sequence). Trimming stripped 3 bases from V and 2 bases from J, with 10 bases between. The CDR3 loop reads CAWRARGNYGYTF. The CDR3, as DNA: TGTGCCTGGAGGGCCAGGGGAAACTATGGCTACACCTTC.

This sequence joins TRBV7-9 and TRBJ1-3, with a possible D match to TRBD1 (6 bases). This CDR3 has 14 amino acids. V lost 5 bases and J lost 4, with 12 bases in between. The germline gives CDR1 SEHNR, CDR2 FQNEAQ (reference sequence). The CDR3 sequence: CASSLDRKGNTIYF. In DNA form, the CDR3 reads TGTGCCAGCAGCCTCGACAGGAAGGGAAACACCATATATTTT.

This clonotype was seen more than once but under ten times. This chain connects TRBV9 to TRBJ2-7; D might be TRBD1 or TRBD2, each matching 6 bases. Germline V gene data show CDR1 as SGDLS and CDR2 as YYNGEE. V was clipped by 4 bases and J by 0 bases, with 14 bases between them. The CDR3 is 15 residues long. The CDR3 bases are TGTGCCAGCAGCCGGGGGCCAGGAGCCTCCTACGAGCAGTACTTC. It encodes CASSRGPGASYEQYF.

V is TRBV4-1 and J is TRBJ2-5; possible D gene TRBD2, 7 bases. The CDR3 is made up of 15 amino acids. Trimming took 1 base from V and 5 from J, leaving 14 bases between them. Germline CDR1 reads MGHRA; CDR2 reads YSYEKL. CDR3: CASSQGRGAGETQYF. CDR3 nucleotides: TGCGCCAGCAGCCAAGGTCGGGGGGCCGGGGAGACCCAGTACTTC.

This clonotype occurred many times. The J gene is TRBJ2-3, the V gene TRBV5-1; 7 nucleotides agree with TRBD1. Germline V gene data show CDR1 as SGHRS and CDR2 as YFSETQ. The CDR3 is 16 residues long. V trimming: 4 bases; J trimming: 3 bases; junction bases outside the gene matches: 11. CDR3 protein: CASSAGQDRGTDTQYF. CDR3 nucleotides: TGCGCCAGCAGCGCTGGACAGGACAGAGGTACAGATACGCAGTATTTT.

This clonotype was recorded many times. This chain connects TRBV28 to TRBJ2-1, with 9 bases matching TRBD1. J gave up 10 bases and V 2 bases, and 6 bases lay outside the gene matches. The CDR3 runs to 14 residues. The germline gives CDR1 MDHEN, CDR2 SYDVKM. The CDR3 region is CASSLPGQGVEQFF. CDR3 nucleotide sequence: TGTGCCAGCAGTTTACCGGGACAGGGAGTCGAGCAGTTCTTC.

The table lists this clonotype with many counts. The V call is TRBV10-3, the J call TRBJ1-1; D is unresolved. The CDR3 is 12 residues long. Per germline, CDR1 ENHRY and CDR2 SYGVKD. Between the trimmed V and J ends, which lost 10 bases and 1 base, there was a span of 10 bases. In nucleotides, the CDR3 is TGTGCCACTGCGACCCAGAACACTGAAGCTTTCTTT. It codes for CATATQNTEAFF.

This clonotype was recorded many times. This chain joins TRBV7-6 and TRBJ2-3; no firm D call. Trimming removed 4 bases from V and 0 bases from J, with 8 bases in between. The CDR3 runs to 14 residues. Germline loops: CDR1 SGHVS, CDR2 FNYEAQ. CDR3 nucleotides: TGTGCCAGCAGCTCATTAACTAGCACAGATACGCAGTATTTT. It specifies CASSSLTSTDTQYF.